Presented here are 27 T cell receptor beta chains from one specimen sequenced in a study of cytomegalovirus exposure and HLA in healthy donors. The PCR used 60 Vbeta and 13 Jbeta primers. The method was immunoSEQ multiplex PCR; TCRdb's version includes in-frame clones alone and lacks a portion of them. The table lists approximately 75,000 clones, about 74% of them singletons. Sequencing was done on a sample of PBMCs. The source is a woman aged 60-75 years in good health and CMV-seropositive.

The chain recombines TRBV7-8 with TRBJ2-1, with 10 bases matching TRBD2. With 5 bases clipped from V and 0 bases from J, the junction kept 7 bases outside the gene matches. The CDR3 sequence is 17 residues long. Per germline, CDR1 SGHVS and CDR2 FQNEAQ. The CDR3: CASSPQRGGSSYNEQFF. The CDR3, as DNA: TGTGCCAGCAGCCCACAGCGGGGGGGAAGCTCCTACAATGAGCAGTTCTTC.

This clone appeared a few times. This chain connects TRBV6-6 to TRBJ2-4; 12 bases fit TRBD1. The CDR3 loop spans 14 amino acids. Germline V gives CDR1 MNHNY, CDR2 SVGAGI (reference sequence). V trimming: 7 bases; J trimming: 6 bases; junction bases outside the gene matches: 4. The DNA of the CDR3 is TGTGCCAGCACCGGGGGACAGGGGGCAAACATTCAGTACTTC. This codes for CASTGGQGANIQYF.

This clone was detected only once. The chain joins TRBV6-5 to TRBJ1-2; maybe TRBD1 (5 bases). The CDR3 is 13 amino acids. The V and J ends lost 6 bases and 4 bases respectively, with 12 bases between them. Germline V gene data show CDR1 as MNHEY and CDR2 as SVGAGI. This chain's CDR3 is CASSREGIYGYTF. DNA of the CDR3: TGTGCCAGCAGCAGGGAAGGTATCTATGGCTACACCTTC.

The chain combines TRBV27 with TRBJ2-5; 7 nucleotides line up with TRBD2. There are 17 residues in the CDR3. Per germline, CDR1 MNHEY and CDR2 SMNVEV (reference sequence). V trimming: 2 bases; J trimming: 3 bases; junction bases outside the gene matches: 12. CDR3 in DNA: TGTGCCAGCAGTTTAAGGTGGGCGGGAGAGAAGGAAGAGACCCAGTACTTC. Translation gives CASSLRWAGEKEETQYF.

The V call is TRBV11-3, the J call TRBJ2-7; 7 bases fit TRBD1. V gave up 5 bases and J gave up 6 bases; unmatched junction bases: 7. Per germline, CDR1 SGHNT and CDR2 YENEEA. This CDR3 is built from 13 residues. The CDR3, as DNA: TGTGCCAGCAGCCCTACCTCAGGGGGCGAGCAGTACTTC. Translation gives CASSPTSGGEQYF.

The chain employs TRBV6-1 and TRBJ1-2; a possible D gene is TRBD1 (5 bases). From germline, CDR1 is MNHNS and CDR2 SASEGT. The CDR3 has 17 residues. V was cut by 1 base and J by 3 bases, with 18 bases left in between. In DNA, the CDR3 is TGTGCCAGCAGTGAAGGAATCTACACAGACAGTTACTATGGCTACACCTTC. Amino acid sequence: CASSEGIYTDSYYGYTF.

CDR3 sequence reads: CASSLTSGDEQFF. The CDR3, as DNA: TGTGCCAGTAGTCTGACTAGCGGGGATGAGCAGTTCTTC. This chain links TRBV19 with TRBJ2-1; 11 bases align to TRBD2. CDR1 is LNHDA, CDR2 SQIVND, per germline (reference sequence). This CDR3 contains 13 residues. V lost 5 bases, J lost 8 bases, and 2 bases stayed unmatched.

The chain employs TRBV9 and TRBJ2-7, with 7 bases fitting TRBD2. The CDR3 runs to 14 residues. Germline values: CDR1 SGDLS, CDR2 YYNGEE. The junction had 7 bases not matched to a gene; V was cut back by 4 bases and J by 3 bases. The CDR3 loop is CASSSRDYVYEQYF. DNA for the CDR3: TGTGCCAGCAGCTCCCGGGACTACGTCTACGAGCAGTACTTC. Supplemented by reference TRBV9 and TRBJ2-7, the full variable domain reads DSGVTQTPKHLITATGQRVTLRCSPRSGDLSVYWYQQSLDQGLQFLIQYYNGEERAKGNILERFSAQQFPDLHSELNLSSLELGDSALYFCASSSRDYVYEQYFGPGTRLTVT.

The gene calls are TRBV29-1 and TRBJ2-7; TRBD1 matches at 9 bases. The V segment lost 7 bases and the J segment 3 bases; nucleotides outside the gene matches: 4. CDR3 length equals 12 residues. Germline V gives CDR1 SQVTM, CDR2 ANQGSEA. The CDR3 sequence: CSALTGGYEQYF. In DNA form, the CDR3 reads TGCAGCGCACTGACAGGGGGCTACGAGCAGTACTTC.

The chain employs TRBV29-1 and TRBJ1-3; 9 bases line up with TRBD1. CDR3 length: 15 residues. V was pared by 6 bases and J by 0 bases, with 6 bases of the junction left unmatched. From germline, CDR1 is SQVTM and CDR2 ANQGSEA. Here the CDR3 reads CSVRTGVSSGNTIYF. In nucleotides, the CDR3 is TGCAGCGTGAGGACAGGGGTCTCCTCTGGAAACACCATATATTTT.

V is TRBV2 and J is TRBJ2-1, with TRBD2 matching over 9 bases. The CDR3 runs to 16 residues. Germline lookup yields CDR1 SNHLY and CDR2 FYNNEI. J lost 3 bases, V lost 11 bases, and 14 bases had no gene match. CDR3 protein: CAGLRGGTSLYNEQFF. The CDR3 DNA is TGTGCCGGCCTAAGGGGCGGGACTAGCCTCTACAATGAGCAGTTCTTC.

The rearrangement joins TRBV18 to TRBJ1-2; D call uncertain. Trimming pared 2 bases from V and 6 bases from J, leaving 10 bases between. CDR1 KGHSH and CDR2 LQKENI come from the germline V gene. The CDR3 is made up of 13 amino acids. CDR3 sequence: CASSPRESDGYTF. The DNA for the CDR3 is TGTGCCAGCTCACCAAGGGAGAGTGATGGCTACACCTTC.

The gene calls are TRBV25-1 and TRBJ2-7; 8 nucleotides line up with TRBD1. The CDR3 length is 18 residues. Germline lookup yields CDR1 MGHDK and CDR2 SYGVNS. The J segment lost 3 bases and the V segment lost 2 bases, leaving 15 bases of the junction unmatched. CDR3 DNA: TGTGCCAGCAGTGAACGGACAGGGATCAACAAATTGGGCTACGAGCAGTACGTC. Its protein product is CASSERTGINKLGYEQYV.

This chain joins TRBV12-5 and TRBJ1-3; 8 bases match TRBD1. After removal of 0 bases from V and 2 bases from J, the junction contained 3 bases not matched to a gene. Germline V gives CDR1 LGHNT, CDR2 FRNRAP. The CDR3 has 16 amino acids. For the CDR3, the DNA is TGTGCTAGTGGTTTGGTACTGGACAGGGCTGGAAACACCATATATTTT. Translated: CASGLVLDRAGNTIYF.

This clone is a singleton in its sample. This chain links TRBV6-1 with TRBJ2-7, with a tentative D call TRBD2 (6 bases). Germline CDR1 is MNHNS and CDR2 is SASEGT. V was cut by 7 bases and J by 6 bases, with 19 bases left in between. The CDR3 totals 14 residues. CDR3 DNA: TGTGCCAGCACCCCCGGGGGTAGAGGAAGCGAGCAGTACTTC. Amino acids: CASTPGGRGSEQYF.

V gene TRBV5-1 combines with J gene TRBJ2-7; D unclear. CDR3 length: 15 amino acids. Between the trimmed V and J ends, which lost 0 bases and 5 bases, there was a span of 15 bases. Germline CDR1 SGHRS, CDR2 YFSETQ. CDR3 residues: CASSLAARLMDEQYF. The CDR3 region has the DNA TGCGCCAGCAGCTTGGCAGCCAGGTTGATGGACGAGCAGTACTTC.

V gene TRBV2 combines with J gene TRBJ2-7, with unresolved D. Trimming shortened V by 4 bases and J by 2 bases, and 3 bases separated the two germline ends. The CDR3 loop spans 11 amino acids. The germline CDR1 and CDR2 sequences are SNHLY and FYNNEI. CDR3 sequence (DNA): TGTGCCAGCAGTGGGCCCTACGAGCAGTACTTC. Residues: CASSGPYEQYF.

This clone was detected a few times. Different DNA sequences within this sample yield the same CDR3. The chain employs TRBV6-5 and TRBJ1-6, with TRBD1 identical over 8 bases. This CDR3 is 16 amino acids long. The germline CDR1 and CDR2 sequences are MNHEY and SVGAGI. V was clipped by 0 bases and J by 3 bases; unmatched bases: 1. The CDR3 DNA is TGTGCCAGCAGTTACTCGGACAGGGTCTATAATTCACCCCTCCACTTT. Protein sequence: CASSYSDRVYNSPLHF.

V is TRBV7-8 and J is TRBJ1-2, with D unresolved. The CDR3 loop spans 13 amino acids. Germline V gene lookup returns CDR1 SGHVS and CDR2 FQNEAQ. Between the trimmed V and J ends, which lost 1 base and 1 base, there was a span of 4 bases. The CDR3 nucleotides are TGTGCCAGCAGCTTAGGAGATAACTATGGCTACACCTTC. Its translation: CASSLGDNYGYTF. The complete variable domain, with remaining parts taken from reference TRBV7-8 and TRBJ1-2, reads GAGVSQSPRYKVAKRGQDVALRCDPISGHVSLFWYQQALGQGPEFLTYFQNEAQLDKSGLPSDRFFAERPEGSVSTLKIQRTQQEDSAVYLCASSLGDNYGYTFGSGTRLTVV.

The chain couples TRBV5-6 to TRBJ1-2; tentative D call: TRBD1 (5 bases). The CDR3 has 15 amino acids. The germline CDR1 and CDR2 sequences are SGHDT and YYEEEE. V shed 0 bases and J shed 0 bases, with 9 bases lying between them. The CDR3 loop is CASSLGAGPNYGYTF. In DNA form, the CDR3 reads TGTGCCAGCAGCTTGGGAGCAGGGCCTAACTATGGCTACACCTTC.

Many counts were recorded for this clone. The genes are TRBV7-9 and TRBJ2-1; TRBD2 matches 12 bases. After removal of 5 bases from V and 4 bases from J, the junction contained 6 bases not matched to a gene. CDR1 and CDR2 (germline): SEHNR, FQNEAQ (reference sequence). CDR3 length: 16 residues. The CDR3 region has the DNA TGTGCCAGCAGCCCTCGGACTAGCGGGGAATACAATGAGCAGTTCTTC. This translates into CASSPRTSGEYNEQFF.

This chain uses TRBV2 with TRBJ2-7; D uncertain. V was clipped by 11 bases and J by 2 bases, with 13 bases between them. Germline V lookup: CDR1 SNHLY, CDR2 FYNNEI. This CDR3 is 12 amino acids long. The CDR3 loop is CAGSWATYEQYF. In DNA, the CDR3 is TGTGCCGGCTCCTGGGCCACCTACGAGCAGTACTTC. Full variable domain (outside the CDR3, taken from reference TRBV2 and TRBJ2-7): EPEVTQTPSHQVTQMGQEVILRCVPISNHLYFYWYRQILGQKVEFLVSFYNNEISEKSEIFDDQFSVERPDGSNFTLKIRSTKLEDSAMYFCAGSWATYEQYFGPGTRLTVT.

The chain employs TRBV18 and TRBJ1-2, with D possibly matching TRBD1 (6 bases). CDR1 is KGHSH, CDR2 LQKENI, per germline. V was trimmed by 0 bases and J by 6 bases, leaving 14 bases between them. The CDR3 is 15 amino acids. CDR3 in amino acids: CASSPPKPGVDGYTF. The CDR3 bases are TGTGCCAGCTCACCACCGAAGCCAGGGGTTGATGGCTACACCTTC.

V is TRBV30 and J is TRBJ2-6, with TRBD1 matching 10 bases. V dropped 5 bases and J dropped 2; count of bases not matched to a gene: 0. Germline assignment: CDR1 GTSNPN and CDR2 SVGIG (reference sequence). The length of the CDR3 is 14 residues. CDR3 DNA: TGTGCCTGGGGGACAGGGGCTGGGGCCAACGTCCTGACTTTC. It codes for CAWGTGAGANVLTF.

V and J are TRBV15 and TRBJ2-3; TRBD1 agrees at 8 bases. The CDR3 runs 15 residues. V was clipped by 3 bases and J by 3 bases; unmatched bases: 5. The germline CDR1 and CDR2 sequences are LNHNV and YYDKDF (reference sequence). The CDR3 protein is CATSRRQGLTDTQYF. Written as DNA, the CDR3 is TGTGCCACCAGCAGGAGACAGGGGTTGACAGATACGCAGTATTTT.

The chain is built from TRBV10-2 and TRBJ1-1; D might be TRBD1 (5 bases). The CDR3 length is 14 residues. Germline V CDR1 and CDR2: WSHSY, SAAADI. V lost 7 bases and J lost 7, with 19 bases in between. The CDR3 sequence is CASNIGGGRGEAFF. The CDR3 DNA sequence: TGCGCCAGCAACATCGGGGGGGGGAGAGGTGAAGCTTTCTTT.

The V gene is TRBV29-1, the J gene TRBJ1-2; TRBD1 is a possible D gene (6 bases). The CDR3 is 12 amino acids. The germline CDR1 and CDR2 sequences are SQVTM and ANQGSEA. The V gene lost 8 bases and the J gene lost 4 bases, with 14 bases spanning the gap. CDR3 DNA: TGCAGCATCGCAGGGGAAGTCTATGGCTACACCTTC. Its translation: CSIAGEVYGYTF.